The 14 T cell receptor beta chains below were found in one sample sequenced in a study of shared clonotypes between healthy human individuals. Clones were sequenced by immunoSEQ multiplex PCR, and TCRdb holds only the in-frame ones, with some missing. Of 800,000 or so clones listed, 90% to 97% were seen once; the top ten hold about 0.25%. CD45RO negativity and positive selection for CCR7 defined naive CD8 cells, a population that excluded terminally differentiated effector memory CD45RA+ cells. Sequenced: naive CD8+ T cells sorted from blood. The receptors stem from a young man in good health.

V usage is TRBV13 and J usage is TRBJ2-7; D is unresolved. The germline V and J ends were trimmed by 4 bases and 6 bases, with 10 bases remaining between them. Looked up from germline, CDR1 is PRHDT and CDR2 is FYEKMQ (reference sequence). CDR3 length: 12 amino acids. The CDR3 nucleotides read TGTGCCAGCAGCTCCGGATATGTCGAGCAGTACTTC. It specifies CASSSGYVEQYF.

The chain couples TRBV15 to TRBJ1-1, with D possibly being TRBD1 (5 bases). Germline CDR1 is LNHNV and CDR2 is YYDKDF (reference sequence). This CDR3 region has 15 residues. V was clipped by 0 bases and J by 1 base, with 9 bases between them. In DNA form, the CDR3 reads TGTGCCACCAGCAGAGACAGGGACTCGAACACTGAAGCTTTCTTT. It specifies CATSRDRDSNTEAFF.

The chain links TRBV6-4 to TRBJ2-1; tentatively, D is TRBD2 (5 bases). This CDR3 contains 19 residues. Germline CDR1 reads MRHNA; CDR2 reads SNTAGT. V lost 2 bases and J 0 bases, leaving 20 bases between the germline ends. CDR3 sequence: CASSDPRPQAESSYNEQFF. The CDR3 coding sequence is TGTGCCAGCAGTGACCCCAGACCTCAAGCGGAGAGCTCCTACAATGAGCAGTTCTTC.

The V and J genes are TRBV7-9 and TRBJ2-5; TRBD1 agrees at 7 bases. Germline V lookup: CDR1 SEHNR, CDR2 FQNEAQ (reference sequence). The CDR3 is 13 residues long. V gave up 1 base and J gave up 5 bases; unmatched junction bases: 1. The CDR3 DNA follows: TGTGCCAGCAGCTTAGGGGACAGCGAGACCCAGTACTTC. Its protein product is CASSLGDSETQYF.

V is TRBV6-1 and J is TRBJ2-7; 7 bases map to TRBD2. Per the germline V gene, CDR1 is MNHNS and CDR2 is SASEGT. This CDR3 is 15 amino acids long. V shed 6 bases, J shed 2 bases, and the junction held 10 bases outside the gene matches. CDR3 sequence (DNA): TGTGCCAGCAGAGATAGCGGGCTCCCTCCCTACGAGCAGTACTTC. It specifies CASRDSGLPPYEQYF.

The CDR3 is CASSEPDRVTYEQYF. The CDR3 DNA follows: TGTGCCAGCAGTGAACCGGACAGGGTAACCTACGAGCAGTACTTC. V gene TRBV2 combines with J gene TRBJ2-7; 8 nucleotides align to TRBD1. The CDR3 consists of 15 residues. Germline V gene data show CDR1 as SNHLY and CDR2 as FYNNEI. V trimming: 2 bases; J trimming: 2 bases; junction bases outside the gene matches: 5.

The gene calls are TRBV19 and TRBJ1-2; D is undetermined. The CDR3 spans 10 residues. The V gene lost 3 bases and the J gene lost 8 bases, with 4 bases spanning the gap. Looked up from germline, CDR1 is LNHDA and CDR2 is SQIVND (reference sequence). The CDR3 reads CASSMDGYTF. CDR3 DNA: TGTGCCAGTAGTATGGACGGCTACACCTTC.

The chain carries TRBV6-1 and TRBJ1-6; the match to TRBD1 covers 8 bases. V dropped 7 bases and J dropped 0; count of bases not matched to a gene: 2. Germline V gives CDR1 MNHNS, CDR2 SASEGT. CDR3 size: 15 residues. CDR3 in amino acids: CASNGQGSYNSPLHF. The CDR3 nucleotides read TGTGCCAGCAACGGACAGGGCTCCTATAATTCACCCCTCCACTTT.

The CDR3 DNA sequence: TGTGCCATCAGTGAGGGAGGATTGGATGGCTACACCTTC. Encoded protein: CAISEGGLDGYTF. The chain carries TRBV10-3 and TRBJ1-2; D remains unclear. The CDR3 is 13 residues long. V was cut by 2 bases and J by 6 bases, with 10 bases left in between. Germline V gene sequence: CDR1 ENHRY, CDR2 SYGVKD.

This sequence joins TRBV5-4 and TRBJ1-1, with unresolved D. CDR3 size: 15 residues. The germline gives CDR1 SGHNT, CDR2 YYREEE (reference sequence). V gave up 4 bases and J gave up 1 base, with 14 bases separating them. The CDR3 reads CASSPMGETNTEAFF. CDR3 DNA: TGTGCCAGCAGCCCGATGGGAGAAACGAACACTGAAGCTTTCTTT.

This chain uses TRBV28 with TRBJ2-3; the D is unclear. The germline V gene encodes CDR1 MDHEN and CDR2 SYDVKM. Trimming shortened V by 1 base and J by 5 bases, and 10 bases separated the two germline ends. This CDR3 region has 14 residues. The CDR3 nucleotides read TGTGCCAGCAGTTTATCGCCGCCCGGAGATACGCAGTATTTT. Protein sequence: CASSLSPPGDTQYF.

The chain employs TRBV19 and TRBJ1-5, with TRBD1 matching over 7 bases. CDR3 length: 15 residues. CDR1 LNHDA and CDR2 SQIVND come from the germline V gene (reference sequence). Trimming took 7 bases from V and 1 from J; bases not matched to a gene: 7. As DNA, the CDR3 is TGTGCCAGTACCACTCAGGGGGGGAGCAATCAGCCCCAGCATTTT. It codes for CASTTQGGSNQPQHF.

The CDR3 protein is CASRDTGTVYEQYF. CDR3 DNA sequence: TGTGCCAGTAGAGATACGGGGACGGTCTACGAGCAGTACTTC. V gene TRBV19 combines with J gene TRBJ2-7; the D gene could be TRBD1 or TRBD2 (5 bases each). The CDR3 runs to 14 residues. In germline, CDR1 is LNHDA, CDR2 SQIVND (reference sequence). V lost 6 bases and J lost 3, with 15 bases in between.

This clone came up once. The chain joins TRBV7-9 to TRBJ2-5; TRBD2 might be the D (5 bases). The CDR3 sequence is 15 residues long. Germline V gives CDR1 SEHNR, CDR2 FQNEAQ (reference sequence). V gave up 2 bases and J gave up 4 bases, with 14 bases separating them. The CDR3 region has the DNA TGTGCCAGCAGCTTATTCAGAGGGTCGGCAGAGACCCAGTACTTC. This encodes CASSLFRGSAETQYF.